The rows below give T cell receptor beta chains drawn from one sample of a study of blood T cell repertoires in COVID-19. Sequencing was performed with immunoSEQ multiplex PCR; in TCRdb, only in-frame clones are kept and a portion is missing. This sample has under 250,000 clones, with more than 70% found just once. The sequencing input was peripheral blood. These receptors were taken from a woman of 80 years or more with COVID-19, enrolled during active disease. Each CDR3 is given with its conserved first and last residue. D genes are given only for firm matches. For some rows the clone size is stated as once, few or many, or as a class when expanded; others skip it.

>15|.|TRBV7-8|.|TRBJ1-1
CASRPAWRANTEAFF
TGTGCCAGCAGACCCGCCTGGAGGGCGAACACTGAAGCTTTCTTT
>16|TRBD1|TRBV6-6|.|TRBJ2-3
CASSRDRGGPQDTQYF
TGTGCCAGCAGTCGAGACAGGGGGGGACCACAGGATACGCAGTATTTT
>14|TRBD1|TRBV6-5|.|TRBJ1-2
CASTNQGATYGYTF
TGTGCCAGCACTAACCAGGGGGCTACCTATGGCTACACCTTC
>13|.|TRBV7-2|.|TRBJ1-1
CASSLYASTEAFF
TGTGCCAGCAGCTTATACGCGAGCACTGAAGCTTTCTTT
>14|.|TRBV18|.|TRBJ1-5
CASSPSGGNQPQHF
TGTGCCAGCTCACCATCAGGAGGGAATCAGCCCCAGCATTTT
>17|TRBD2|TRBV7-6|.|TRBJ2-1
CASSSTSGGAYYNEQFF
TGTGCCAGCAGCTCAACTAGCGGGGGGGCCTACTACAATGAGCAGTTCTTC
>13|TRBD2|TRBV27|.|TRBJ2-3
CASSLTSRYTQYF
TGTGCCAGCAGTCTGACTAGCAGGTATACGCAGTATTTT
>14|.|TRBV7-2|.|TRBJ1-5
CASSFRDSNQPQHF
TGTGCCAGCAGCTTCAGGGATAGCAATCAGCCCCAGCATTTT
>15|TRBD1|TRBV28|.|TRBJ1-5
CASSGTGVGNQPQHF
TGTGCCAGCAGTGGGACAGGGGTGGGCAATCAGCCCCAGCATTTT
>15|TRBD1|TRBV5-4|.|TRBJ2-5
CASSFTGVATETQYF
TGTGCCAGCAGCTTTACAGGGGTAGCGACAGAGACCCAGTACTTC
>16|TRBD2|TRBV6-1|.|TRBJ2-1
CASSENGGGSYNEQFF
TGTGCCAGCAGTGAAAACGGCGGGGGGTCCTACAATGAGCAGTTCTTC
>12|.|TRBV24-1|.|TRBJ1-2
CATSDSSYGYTF
TGTGCCACCAGTGATTCATCCTATGGCTACACCTTC
>14|.|TRBV7-6|few|TRBJ1-5
CASSKGESNQPQHF
TGTGCCAGCAGCAAAGGGGAAAGCAATCAGCCCCAGCATTTT
>12|.|TRBV6-6|few|TRBJ1-1
CASLQARTEAFF
TGTGCCAGCTTGCAGGCTCGCACTGAAGCTTTCTTT
>15|TRBD1|TRBV28|.|TRBJ1-2
CASRAGTGEGYGYTF
TGTGCCAGCAGGGCCGGGACAGGGGAAGGATATGGCTACACCTTC
>15|TRBD1|TRBV2|.|TRBJ1-3
CASSGTGKGGNTIYF
TGTGCCAGCAGTGGGACAGGGAAAGGTGGAAACACCATATATTTT
>14|.|TRBV6-1|.|TRBJ1-1
CASAAPGGNSEAFF
TGTGCCAGCGCCGCGCCGGGGGGGAATTCTGAAGCTTTCTTT
>14|.|TRBV6-4|.|TRBJ2-2
CASSLGVGTGELFF
TGTGCCAGCAGTCTTGGAGTAGGCACCGGGGAGCTGTTTTTT
>16|TRBD1|TRBV7-2|.|TRBJ1-4
CASSRWGQGGDEKLFF
TGTGCCAGCAGCCGCTGGGGACAGGGGGGGGATGAAAAACTGTTTTTT
>14|.|TRBV11-2|once|TRBJ1-6
CASTPGSRGSPLHF
TGTGCCAGCACCCCCGGATCTCGAGGTTCACCCCTCCACTTT
>14|.|TRBV2|.|TRBJ1-5
CASSDSGPNQPQHF
TGTGCCAGCAGTGACAGTGGCCCCAATCAGCCCCAGCATTTT
>14|TRBD1|TRBV30|.|TRBJ1-1
CAWSAYRGYTEAFF
TGTGCCTGGAGTGCATACAGGGGTTACACTGAAGCTTTCTTT
>13|TRBD1|TRBV3-1/TRBV3-2|.|TRBJ1-3
CASSPSIGRDRRF
TGTGCCAGCAGCCCGAGTATAGGCCGGGACAGGCGCTTT
>16|TRBD1|TRBV5-1|.|TRBJ2-5
CASSLGTGTYQETQYF
TGCGCCAGCAGCTTGGGGACAGGGACGTACCAAGAGACCCAGTACTTC
>14|.|TRBV24-1|.|TRBJ2-1
CATSELTELQGQFF
TGTGCCACCAGTGAGCTGACAGAGCTGCAAGGGCAGTTCTTC
>14|.|TRBV3-1/TRBV3-2|.|TRBJ1-1
CASSRRGGGTEAFF
TGTGCCAGCAGCCGTAGGGGGGGTGGCACTGAAGCTTTCTTT
>15|.|TRBV5-4|.|TRBJ1-1
CASSLKQGRSTEAFF
TGTGCCAGCAGCTTGAAGCAGGGGCGCTCCACTGAAGCTTTCTTT
>16|TRBD1|TRBV28|.|TRBJ2-2
CASSSSGTGVAGELFF
TGTGCCAGCAGCTCTTCCGGGACAGGGGTCGCCGGGGAGCTGTTTTTT
>13|.|TRBV10-2|.|TRBJ1-1
CASRATRSTEAFF
TGCGCCAGCAGGGCGACTCGGTCCACTGAAGCTTTCTTT
>16|TRBD1|TRBV28|.|TRBJ2-3
CASSWTGKSSADTQYF
TGTGCCAGCAGTTGGACAGGGAAATCGAGCGCAGATACGCAGTATTTT
>18|TRBD2|TRBV3-1/TRBV3-2|.|TRBJ2-7
CASSQETSGGSRDYEQYF
TGTGCCAGCAGCCAAGAGACTAGCGGGGGCTCTAGAGACTACGAGCAGTACTTC
>12|.|TRBV30|once|TRBJ1-1
CAWGPGLGTAFF
TGTGCCTGGGGACCGGGACTTGGGACAGCTTTCTTT
>16|TRBD1|TRBV28|.|TRBJ1-4
CASSSQDRGSNEKLFF
TGTGCCAGCAGTTCCCAAGACAGGGGATCTAATGAAAAACTGTTTTTT